This record covers a single T cell receptor beta chain. Its matching antigen is unknown. The junction does not match germline at one end; this may be a read error. The sample originates from a study of esophageal squamous cell carcinoma under preoperative chemotherapy. Regarding the study as a whole: Paclitaxel-nedaplatin therapy caused immediate, substantial clonotype frequency changes.

TCRdb used MiXCR to reprocess the PCR reads, holding one entry per CDR3 protein. The sample has approximately 16,000 distinct CDR3 sequences; under 55% are singletons. Time point noted: before preoperative PTX-NDP chemotherapy. Preoperative chemotherapy with paclitaxel-nedaplatin was given to patients before surgery. The CDR3 spans 14 residues. Germline V CDR1 and CDR2: SGHVS, FQNEAQ. The TCR was taken from a human donor with esophageal squamous cell carcinoma. The donor label of this sample is uncertain. V usage is TRBV7-8 and J usage is TRBJ2-2; 7 bases line up with TRBD1. TRBJ2-3 matches the DNA end more closely, so the J call is doubtful. This specimen was taken from a patient given preoperative chemotherapy. The CDR3, as DNA: TGTGCGAGCAGCCAGTCGGGACCAACAGGGGCGCAGTATTTT. This encodes CASSQSGPTGAQYF.